The sample holds a few counts of the clone carrying this T cell receptor beta chain. The antigen remains undetermined. Splitting of each subset's genomic DNA was done evenly across several immunoSEQ plates. In the original workflow: Filtering differed for immunoSEQ, which gave only junction sequences without quality scores. Clones were sequenced by immunoSEQ multiplex PCR, and TCRdb holds only the in-frame ones, with some missing. V, J and clone size are taken as reported in that table, and D and trimming were inferred from the DNA itself. The table shows over a million clones, with approximately 70% occurring only once. The trim removed 6 bases at V and 6 bases at J, leaving 6 bases unmatched. CDR3 length: 15 amino acids. Germline CDR1 reads MNHEY; CDR2 reads SVGAGI. The data originate from a study of shared clonotypes between healthy human individuals. Study-wide background: CD8 memory received one plate per donor, CD8 naive two, CD4 memory three and CD4 naive three.

Findings of the study overall: Researchers found naive subsets generally carried larger estimated richness than memory subsets.

Material for sequencing was memory CD4+ T cells sorted from blood. Sample subset: CD45RA-negative fraction. The receptor comes from a man in his late teens or twenties in good health. The chain is built from TRBV6-5 and TRBJ1-5; TRBD1 aligns across 12 bases. The DNA for the CDR3 is TGTGCCAGCAGATCCGGGACAGGGGGCGGTCAGCCCCAGCATTTT. Protein: CASRSGTGGGQPQHF.